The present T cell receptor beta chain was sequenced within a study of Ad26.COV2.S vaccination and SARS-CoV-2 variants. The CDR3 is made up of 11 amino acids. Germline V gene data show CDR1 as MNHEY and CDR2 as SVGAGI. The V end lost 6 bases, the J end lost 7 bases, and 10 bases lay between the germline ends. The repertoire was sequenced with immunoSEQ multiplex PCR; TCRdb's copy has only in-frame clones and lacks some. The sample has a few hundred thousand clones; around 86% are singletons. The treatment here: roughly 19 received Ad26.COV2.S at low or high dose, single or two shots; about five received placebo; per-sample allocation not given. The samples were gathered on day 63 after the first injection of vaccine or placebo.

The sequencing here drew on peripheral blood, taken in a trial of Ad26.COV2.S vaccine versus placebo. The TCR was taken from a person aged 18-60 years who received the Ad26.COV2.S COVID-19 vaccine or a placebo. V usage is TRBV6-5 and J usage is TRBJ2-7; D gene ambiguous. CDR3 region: CASSTFTEQYF. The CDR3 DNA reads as TGTGCCAGCAGCACCTTTACGGAGCAGTACTTC.